These 16 T cell receptor beta chains were sequenced from one sample in a study of regulatory dendritic cells for organ transplantation. Sequencing used immunoSEQ multiplex PCR; TCRdb keeps in-frame clones, though not all of them. The sample includes 30,000 or so clones, roughly 80% of them seen just once. Sequenced input: naive CD4+ T cells from blood. Subset here: CD45RA+ naive T cells. The receptor set was obtained from a human donor in good health.

The chain combines TRBV11-3 with TRBJ2-5, with 9 bases lining up with TRBD1. Germline V CDR1 and CDR2: SGHNT, YENEEA. Trimming removed 5 bases from V and 5 bases from J; junction bases left unmatched: 6. The CDR3 runs to 14 residues. This chain's CDR3 is CASSLTGGWETQYF. The CDR3 coding sequence is TGTGCCAGCAGCCTTACAGGGGGCTGGGAGACCCAGTACTTC.

The V gene is TRBV4-1, the J gene TRBJ1-3; no clear D gene. Trimming took off 1 base at V and 0 bases at J, with 10 bases between the two ends. Germline CDR1 and CDR2: MGHRA and YSYEKL. This CDR3 contains 16 residues. The CDR3 DNA follows: TGCGCCAGCAGCCAAGTTTCTACGAGCTCTGGAAACACCATATATTTT. Residues: CASSQVSTSSGNTIYF.

V and J are TRBV5-1 and TRBJ1-6; TRBD1 might be the D (5 bases). V lost 0 bases and J lost 7, with 5 bases in between. The CDR3 spans 13 residues. Per germline, CDR1 SGHRS and CDR2 YFSETQ. The CDR3 loop is CASSLEGNSPLHF. The CDR3 nucleotides are TGCGCCAGCAGCTTGGAGGGGAATTCACCCCTCCACTTT. The entire variable domain, with the rest obtained from reference TRBV5-1 and TRBJ1-6, is as follows: KAGVTQTPRYLIKTRGQQVTLSCSPISGHRSVSWYQQTPGQGLQFLFEYFSETQRNKGNFPGRFSGRQFSNSRSEMNVSTLELGDSALYLCASSLEGNSPLHFGNGTRLTVT.

A note on this clone: At one end, the junction sequence differs from germline, possibly due to a read error. This chain connects TRBV6-6 to TRBJ1-2, with 10 bases aligning to TRBD1. This CDR3 spans 14 amino acids. Per germline, CDR1 MNHNY and CDR2 SVGAGI (reference sequence). The CDR3, as DNA: TGTGCCAGCAGTGACTCGGACAGGGGGAATGGCTACACCTTC. It yields the protein CASSDSDRGNGYTF.

V gene TRBV9 combines with J gene TRBJ1-2; D might be TRBD1 (6 bases). Per the germline V gene, CDR1 is SGDLS and CDR2 is YYNGEE. Trimming shortened V by 3 bases and J by 6 bases, and 15 bases separated the two germline ends. The CDR3 is made up of 14 amino acids. The CDR3 bases are TGTGCCAGCAGCGGCCACAGGGTGGACGATGGCTACACCTTC. Amino acid sequence: CASSGHRVDDGYTF.

The chain recombines TRBV18 with TRBJ2-1, with 13 bases aligning to TRBD2. Germline assignment: CDR1 KGHSH and CDR2 LQKENI. V lost 3 bases to trimming and J lost 5 bases; unmatched junction nucleotides: 7. The CDR3 runs 17 residues. The CDR3: CASSPPRLAGGDNEQFF. Written as DNA, the CDR3 is TGTGCCAGCTCACCCCCGAGACTAGCGGGGGGTGACAATGAGCAGTTCTTC. Combining the CDR3 with reference TRBV18 and TRBJ2-1 gives the whole variable domain NAGVMQNPRHLVRRRGQEARLRCSPMKGHSHVYWYRQLPEEGLKFMVYLQKENIIDESGMPKERFSAEFPKEGPSILRIQQVVRGDSAAYFCASSPPRLAGGDNEQFFGPGTRLTVL.

This clone was picked up one time. This chain connects TRBV5-1 to TRBJ1-4, with 7 bases matching TRBD1. The CDR3 spans 17 residues. Germline loops: CDR1 SGHRS, CDR2 YFSETQ. Trimming cost V 0 bases and J 5 bases; bases outside gene matches: 10. The CDR3, as DNA: TGCGCCAGCAGCTTGGCCTGGGGGGACAGTGAGAATGAAAAACTGTTTTTT. Encoded protein: CASSLAWGDSENEKLFF. The full variable domain, in which reference TRBV5-1 and TRBJ1-4 provide the parts outside the CDR3, is KAGVTQTPRYLIKTRGQQVTLSCSPISGHRSVSWYQQTPGQGLQFLFEYFSETQRNKGNFPGRFSGRQFSNSRSEMNVSTLELGDSALYLCASSLAWGDSENEKLFFGSGTQLSVL.

V and J are TRBV5-4 and TRBJ2-1, with D maybe TRBD2 (6 bases). The CDR3 has 15 amino acids. V lost 0 bases and J 7 bases, leaving 14 bases between the germline ends. Looked up from germline, CDR1 is SGHNT and CDR2 is YYREEE (reference sequence). CDR3 bases: TGTGCCAGCAGCTTGGTGGGGGGAATGATAAATGAGCAGTTCTTC. The encoded protein is CASSLVGGMINEQFF.

The chain has TRBV28 and TRBJ1-4; D not certain. This CDR3 is 16 amino acids long. V was shortened by 4 bases and J by 12 bases, with 24 bases between the two germline ends. CDR1 MDHEN and CDR2 SYDVKM come from the germline V gene. The CDR3 sequence is CASSSRGGPRWRQLFF. Written as DNA, the CDR3 is TGTGCCAGCAGTTCCAGAGGAGGACCTCGCTGGAGGCAACTGTTTTTT.

This sequence joins TRBV5-8 and TRBJ2-3, with D possibly being TRBD2 (6 bases). The CDR3 spans 13 residues. The germline V gene has CDR1 SGHTS and CDR2 YDEGEE. Trimming left V 5 bases short and J 6 bases short, with 13 bases between. This CDR3 is CASRPRDFDTQYF. The CDR3 region has the DNA TGTGCCAGCAGGCCCCGGGACTTCGATACGCAGTATTTT.

The CDR3 region has the DNA TGTGCCAGCCTTGGGACTAGCGGGGGGATCATCAATGAGCAGTTCTTC. Its translation is CASLGTSGGIINEQFF. This chain links TRBV25-1 with TRBJ2-1; 15 nucleotides agree with TRBD2. The V gene's germline CDR1 is MGHDK and CDR2 SYGVNS. The CDR3 spans 16 residues. V gave up 8 bases and J gave up 6 bases; unmatched junction bases: 8.

V gene TRBV19 combines with J gene TRBJ2-3; a possible D gene is TRBD1 (5 bases). Germline CDR1 is LNHDA and CDR2 is SQIVND (reference sequence). V was trimmed by 2 bases and J by 2 bases, leaving 11 bases between them. The CDR3 has 15 residues. CDR3 loop: CASSILGQNTDTQYF. CDR3 nucleotides: TGTGCCAGTAGTATATTGGGGCAGAACACAGATACGCAGTATTTT. The variable domain in full, completed from reference TRBV19 and TRBJ2-3, reads DGGITQSPKYLFRKEGQNVTLSCEQNLNHDAMYWYRQDPGQGLRLIYYSQIVNDFQKGDIAEGYSVSREKKESFPLTVTSAQKNPTAFYLCASSILGQNTDTQYFGPGTRLTVL.

The V and J genes are TRBV6-6 and TRBJ1-5; perhaps TRBD1 as D (6 bases). The CDR3 runs to 13 residues. Looked up from germline, CDR1 is MNHNY and CDR2 is SVGAGI (reference sequence). For the CDR3, the DNA is TGTGCTGGGGGGGCTTGGTCCAATCAGCCCCAGCATTTT. Protein sequence: CAGGAWSNQPQHF.

The J gene is TRBJ1-1, the V gene TRBV2; D possibly corresponds to TRBD1 (5 bases). The V end lost 5 bases, the J end lost 11 bases, and 15 bases lay between the germline ends. Germline values: CDR1 SNHLY, CDR2 FYNNEI. The CDR3 totals 12 residues. CDR3 DNA sequence: TGTGCCAGCAGTCCCCGGACAAACGAGGCTTTCTTT. Encoded protein: CASSPRTNEAFF. Full variable domain (outside the CDR3, taken from reference TRBV2 and TRBJ1-1): EPEVTQTPSHQVTQMGQEVILRCVPISNHLYFYWYRQILGQKVEFLVSFYNNEISEKSEIFDDQFSVERPDGSNFTLKIRSTKLEDSAMYFCASSPRTNEAFFGQGTRLTVV.

The chain is built from TRBV7-2 and TRBJ2-7; 8 nucleotides align to TRBD2. With V trimmed by 4 bases and J by 3 bases, 2 bases remained unmatched. CDR1 and CDR2 (germline): SGHTA, FQGNSA. The CDR3 has 13 residues. CDR3 protein: CASSSGTSYEQYF. CDR3 bases: TGTGCCAGCAGCTCCGGGACTAGCTACGAGCAGTACTTC.

This chain connects TRBV6-5 to TRBJ1-2; no clear D gene. The length of the CDR3 is 14 residues. Trimming stripped 8 bases from V and 7 bases from J, with 20 bases between. Germline V gene lookup returns CDR1 MNHEY and CDR2 SVGAGI. The CDR3 nucleotides read TGTGCCAGCCCCCCCGAAGACATAACGTGTGGCTACACCTTC. It codes for CASPPEDITCGYTF.